Below are 29 T cell receptor beta chains sequenced from a single sample in a study of T cell changes during pregnancy in multiple sclerosis. Profiling relied on immunoSEQ multiplex PCR, and the TCRdb table lists in-frame clones only, not all of them. This table holds more than 15,000 clones, about nine tenths found once. The material was CD8+ T cells from peripheral blood mononuclear cells, obtained in the second trimester of pregnancy. The receptors stem from a female donor in good health, enrolled as a control in a pregnancy study.

The chain couples TRBV15 to TRBJ2-1; D is possibly TRBD2 (6 bases). The CDR3 covers 17 residues. Germline V gives CDR1 LNHNV, CDR2 YYDKDF (reference sequence). V was shortened by 0 bases and J by 3 bases, with 15 bases between the two germline ends. CDR3 loop: CATSRDPSEGHYNEQFF. CDR3 in DNA: TGTGCCACCAGCAGAGATCCCTCGGAGGGCCACTACAATGAGCAGTTCTTC.

By share, this clone ranks as medium-sized. V usage is TRBV7-9 and J usage is TRBJ2-3; 9 bases map to TRBD2. This CDR3 is built from 15 residues. Germline CDR1 and CDR2: SEHNR and FQNEAQ (reference sequence). J was trimmed by 3 bases and V by 5 bases; bases with no gene match: 6. CDR3 amino acids: CASSISGGGTDTQYF. As DNA, the CDR3 is TGTGCCAGCAGCATTAGCGGGGGAGGAACAGATACGCAGTATTTT.

CDR3 protein: CAWSRVESSPLHF. The CDR3 coding sequence is TGTGCCTGGAGTAGAGTGGAGAGTTCACCCCTCCACTTT. The J gene is TRBJ1-6, the V gene TRBV30; D gene ambiguous. V was pared by 2 bases and J by 9 bases, with 11 bases between. This CDR3 spans 13 amino acids. In germline, CDR1 is GTSNPN, CDR2 SVGIG (reference sequence). The full variable domain, completed using reference TRBV30 and TRBJ1-6, is SQTIHQWPATLVQPVGSPLSLECTVEGTSNPNLYWYRQAAGRGLQLLFYSVGIGQISSEVPQNLSASRPQDRQFILSSKKLLLSDSGFYLCAWSRVESSPLHFGNGTRLTVT.

The chain couples TRBV7-6 to TRBJ2-7; 9 nucleotides match TRBD1. This CDR3 has 17 residues. V was clipped by 1 base and J by 4 bases; unmatched bases: 11. Germline V CDR1 and CDR2: SGHVS, FNYEAQ. The DNA of the CDR3 is TGTGCCAGCAGCTTAGGGGGTCGGAGGACAGGGGAATACGAGCAGTACTTC. Amino acids: CASSLGGRRTGEYEQYF. The variable domain in full, completed from reference TRBV7-6 and TRBJ2-7, reads GAGVSQSPRYKVTKRGQDVALRCDPISGHVSLYWYRQALGQGPEFLTYFNYEAQQDKSGLPNDRFSAERPEGSISTLTIQRTEQRDSAMYRCASSLGGRRTGEYEQYFGPGTRLTVT.

The CDR3, as DNA: TGTGCCAGCAGCGTAGGAGGGACAGGGATGTACGAGCAGTACTTC. It yields the protein CASSVGGTGMYEQYF. V gene TRBV9 combines with J gene TRBJ2-7, with 9 bases fitting TRBD1. The CDR3 runs to 15 residues. V was pared by 0 bases and J by 4 bases, with 5 bases of the junction left unmatched. The V gene's germline CDR1 is SGDLS and CDR2 YYNGEE.

This chain links TRBV11-2 with TRBJ1-6; possibly TRBD1 for D (6 bases). This CDR3 region has 18 residues. Trimming removed 6 bases at V and 5 bases at J, with 23 bases between. CDR1 is SGHAT, CDR2 FQNNGV, per germline. The CDR3 region is CASSKEDDYDRNNSPLHF. For the CDR3, the DNA is TGTGCCAGCAGTAAGGAGGATGACTACGACAGGAATAATTCACCCCTCCACTTT.

J is TRBJ2-3 and V is TRBV30; 10 bases match TRBD2. Unmatched junction bases numbered 5, after V lost 4 bases and J lost 7 bases. Germline loops: CDR1 GTSNPN, CDR2 SVGIG (reference sequence). The CDR3 is 13 amino acids. The chain's CDR3 is CAWTSGSAYTQYF. The CDR3 DNA reads as TGTGCCTGGACTAGCGGGAGCGCCTATACGCAGTATTTT.

V is TRBV23-1 and J is TRBJ1-1; D is undetermined. TRBV23-1 is identified as an open reading frame with a role that is uncertain. The length of the CDR3 is 14 residues. Trimming stripped 4 bases from V and 11 bases from J, with 20 bases between. This CDR3 is CASSPPGTPNCAFF. CDR3 DNA: TGCGCCAGCAGTCCCCCGGGAACACCCAACTGCGCTTTCTTT.

The gene calls are TRBV11-3 and TRBJ2-1; 15 nucleotides match TRBD2. Unmatched junction bases numbered 3, after V lost 0 bases and J lost 6 bases. Germline-derived CDR1 and CDR2 are SGHNT and YENEEA. The CDR3 is 17 residues long. CDR3 sequence reads: CASSLDGLAGGANEQFF. Here the CDR3 DNA reads TGTGCCAGCAGCTTAGATGGACTAGCGGGGGGGGCCAATGAGCAGTTCTTC.

This chain connects TRBV4-2 to TRBJ1-2; TRBD1 is a possible D gene (6 bases). Deletions cut 1 base from V and 8 bases from J, with 11 bases between. Germline V gives CDR1 LGHNA, CDR2 YNFKEQ. This CDR3 is built from 13 residues. The CDR3 DNA reads as TGTGCCAGCAGCCAAGGGGCAGGGGACGGCTACACCTTC. Its translation is CASSQGAGDGYTF.

This chain joins TRBV7-3 and TRBJ2-3, with D perhaps matching TRBD2 (6 bases). V was shortened by 3 bases and J by 2 bases, with 12 bases between the two germline ends. This CDR3 is 15 amino acids long. Germline loops: CDR1 SGHTA, CDR2 FQGTGA. The DNA for the CDR3 is TGTGCCAGCAGCTTTACCGGGAGCCACACAGATACGCAGTATTTT. This sequence encodes CASSFTGSHTDTQYF.

V is TRBV6-5 and J is TRBJ2-3; D gene unclear. Germline V gives CDR1 MNHEY, CDR2 SVGAGI. Trimming cost V 0 bases and J 4 bases, with 8 bases left between them. The CDR3 length is 14 residues. CDR3 nucleotides: TGTGCCAGCAGTTACTCGCACAATCCAGATACGCAGTATTTT. Translated, it gives CASSYSHNPDTQYF.

The rearrangement joins TRBV27 to TRBJ1-2; 11 bases map to TRBD1. The CDR3 extends over 14 amino acids. V shed 6 bases, J shed 8 bases, and the junction held 8 bases outside the gene matches. The V gene's germline CDR1 is MNHEY and CDR2 SMNVEV (reference sequence). Written as DNA, the CDR3 is TGTGCCAGCAGAACCGGACAGGGGGCCGTCGGCTACACCTTC. It encodes CASRTGQGAVGYTF.

The chain carries TRBV11-2 and TRBJ2-7, with 10 bases identical to TRBD2. The germline CDR1 and CDR2 sequences are SGHAT and FQNNGV. CDR3 size: 14 residues. Trimming cost V 5 bases and J 3 bases; bases outside gene matches: 4. CDR3 in amino acids: CASSLAGASYEQYF. CDR3 nucleotide sequence: TGTGCCAGCAGCCTAGCGGGAGCTAGCTACGAGCAGTACTTC.

V and J are TRBV2 and TRBJ2-5; perhaps TRBD1 as D (6 bases). V lost 3 bases and J lost 7, with 18 bases in between. CDR1 and CDR2 (germline): SNHLY, FYNNEI. This CDR3 is 15 amino acids long. This CDR3 is CASSDWQGLAGTQYF. DNA of the CDR3: TGTGCCAGCAGTGATTGGCAGGGGTTGGCGGGGACCCAGTACTTC.

The rearrangement links TRBV29-1 to TRBJ2-7; the D gene is possibly TRBD2 (5 bases). Germline-derived CDR1 and CDR2 are SQVTM and ANQGSEA. The CDR3 runs to 16 residues. The ends were cut back, 4 bases at V and 0 bases at J, with 19 bases in the middle. CDR3 in amino acids: CSVAGATGTVSYEQYF. The CDR3 coding sequence is TGCAGCGTTGCAGGTGCGACGGGAACCGTCTCCTACGAGCAGTACTTC.

The chain employs TRBV7-6 and TRBJ2-3, with TRBD2 matching over 11 bases. The CDR3 sequence is 17 residues long. V gave up 1 base and J gave up 5 bases; unmatched junction bases: 8. The germline V gene has CDR1 SGHVS and CDR2 FNYEAQ. The CDR3 bases are TGTGCCAGCAGCTTAGAGCTAGCGGGAGGTCGGGAAGATACGCAGTATTTT. This encodes CASSLELAGGREDTQYF.

This chain joins TRBV6-5 and TRBJ1-2, with D uncertain. This CDR3 spans 13 amino acids. Deletions cut 3 bases from V and 4 bases from J, with 9 bases between. CDR1 and CDR2 (germline): MNHEY, SVGAGI. The CDR3 protein is CASSYERVYGYTF. The CDR3 coding sequence is TGTGCCAGCAGTTATGAACGGGTCTATGGCTACACCTTC.

The CDR3 nucleotides are TGTGCCAGCAGTTACCCTAGCGGGAGGAACACCGGGGAGCTGTTTTTT. This codes for CASSYPSGRNTGELFF. The chain carries TRBV6-5 and TRBJ2-2; 10 bases agree with TRBD2. Trimming at V came to 2 bases and at J to 1 base, leaving 1 base not matched to a gene. The CDR3 extends over 16 amino acids. Per the germline V gene, CDR1 is MNHEY and CDR2 is SVGAGI.

The V and J genes are TRBV7-9 and TRBJ1-1; D gene unclear. This CDR3 region has 15 residues. The V end was cut by 6 bases, the J end by 1 base, with 15 bases between. Germline assignment: CDR1 SEHNR and CDR2 FQNEAQ (reference sequence). The CDR3 coding sequence is TGTGCCAGCAGGCAACTCCGGGAGCAGAACACTGAAGCTTTCTTT. It translates to CASRQLREQNTEAFF.

This CDR3 is CASSGLAGVGNEQFF. As DNA, the CDR3 is TGTGCCAGCAGTGGACTAGCGGGAGTGGGCAATGAGCAGTTCTTC. The V call is TRBV6-1, the J call TRBJ2-1, with 12 bases identical to TRBD2. The CDR3 runs to 15 residues. Germline V gene sequence: CDR1 MNHNS, CDR2 SASEGT. V was clipped by 4 bases and J by 6 bases; unmatched bases: 4.

CDR3 nucleotide sequence: TGCAGCGTTTGGAGTAGAATGGAGTCTGGGGCCAACGTCCTGACTTTC. It translates to CSVWSRMESGANVLTF. The V call is TRBV29-1, the J call TRBJ2-6; D not resolved. Trimming took off 5 bases at V and 1 base at J, with 15 bases between the two ends. This CDR3 comprises 16 residues. CDR1 SQVTM and CDR2 ANQGSEA come from the germline V gene.

This clone occurred once. The V gene is TRBV7-8, the J gene TRBJ1-2, with 7 nucleotides matching TRBD1. Trimming at V came to 7 bases and at J to 6 bases, leaving 8 bases not matched to a gene. The CDR3 sequence is 13 residues long. CDR1 SGHVS and CDR2 FQNEAQ come from the germline V gene. The chain's CDR3 is CASNFNRGDGYTF. CDR3 coding DNA: TGTGCCAGCAACTTTAACAGGGGTGATGGCTACACCTTC.

The chain has TRBV2 and TRBJ2-1, with D possibly TRBD1 on 5 matching bases. Germline V gene data show CDR1 as SNHLY and CDR2 as FYNNEI. CDR3 length: 16 residues. Trimming removed 0 bases from V and 1 base from J, with 10 bases in between. CDR3 region: CASSEALDRSYNEQFF. CDR3 DNA sequence: TGTGCCAGCAGTGAAGCGCTTGACAGATCCTACAATGAGCAGTTCTTC.

This chain uses TRBV6-4 with TRBJ2-1, with TRBD2 identical over 11 bases. The V gene's germline CDR1 is MRHNA and CDR2 SNTAGT. CDR3 size: 15 residues. V shed 5 bases and J 5 bases; nucleotides not matched to a gene: 5. CDR3 DNA: TGTGCCAGCAGTAGACTAGCGGGGCTAAACAATGAGCAGTTCTTC. Translating gives CASSRLAGLNNEQFF.

Concerning this clone: Within the sample, other DNA sequences also encode this same CDR3. The gene calls are TRBV7-2 and TRBJ2-1, with 11 bases identical to TRBD2. The ends lost 5 bases at V and 5 bases at J; junction bases unmatched: 5. Germline V gene data show CDR1 as SGHTA and CDR2 as FQGNSA. The CDR3 length is 15 residues. The CDR3 nucleotides are TGTGCCAGCAGCCTGACTAGCGGGACTCACAATGAGCAGTTCTTC. Translation gives CASSLTSGTHNEQFF.

This clone showed up just a few times. CDR3 in DNA: TGTGCCAGCAGCCCCTTGGGACTAGCCACCGGGGAGCTGTTTTTT. This encodes CASSPLGLATGELFF. The chain links TRBV7-9 to TRBJ2-2; 9 bases line up with TRBD2. CDR1 is SEHNR and CDR2 is FQNEAQ in the germline V gene (reference sequence). The V gene end was trimmed by 5 bases and the J gene end by 4 bases; junction bases not matched to a gene: 5. The CDR3 totals 15 residues.

In its sample, this clone was seen a few times. This chain joins TRBV10-1 and TRBJ2-7, with 8 bases lining up with TRBD1. Looked up from germline, CDR1 is WNHNN and CDR2 is SYGVQD (reference sequence). V trimming: 7 bases; J trimming: 3 bases; junction bases outside the gene matches: 17. This CDR3 spans 17 amino acids. The CDR3 sequence is CASILGQGAPANYEQYF. CDR3 DNA: TGCGCCAGCATCCTCGGACAGGGAGCCCCGGCTAACTACGAGCAGTACTTC.

This sequence joins TRBV30 and TRBJ1-4; tentatively, D is TRBD1 (6 bases). The V gene's germline CDR1 is GTSNPN and CDR2 SVGIG (reference sequence). This CDR3 has 14 amino acids. The V gene lost 0 bases and the J gene lost 7 bases, with 12 bases spanning the gap. CDR3 coding DNA: TGTGCCTGGAGTGTAAACAGGGAGTTTGAAAAACTGTTTTTT. Translation: CAWSVNREFEKLFF.